The clone carrying this T cell receptor beta chain was seen a few times. What it binds is not known. Per the germline V gene, CDR1 is SGHTA and CDR2 is FQGNSA. The trim removed 5 bases at V and 6 bases at J, leaving 8 bases unmatched. The CDR3 totals 14 residues. Preparing the TCRbeta library involved the use of unique molecular identifiers. TCRdb reprocessed the PCR reads via MiXCR and lists one record per CDR3 protein. This table holds about a million distinct CDR3 sequences, about 26% found once. The sample comes from a study of T-cell reconstitution after alpha-beta-depleted transplantation in children. Study results and limitations: Most T-cell counts and diversity one year after the transplant came from T cells that were newly produced. At around two months after transplant, the alpha-beta T cells were reportedly derived from several hundred expanded clones that came from non-depleted graft cells. Recipient T cells and thymic progenitors that survived gave rise to the high TCRbeta diversity observed at day 60 in some patients.

This TCR was sampled from a boy under two years old who had a stem cell transplant for SCID, so the T cells may come from the graft donor. The chain joins TRBV7-2 to TRBJ2-7, with 9 positions matching TRBD1. The starting material was PBMCs, mostly from graft donor cells, obtained 360 days after TCRalphabeta/CD19-depleted stem cell transplant. The CDR3 sequence: CASSLQGAVGEQYF. Written as DNA, the CDR3 is TGTGCCAGCAGCCTACAGGGGGCAGTGGGCGAGCAGTACTTC. Full variable domain (missing parts from reference TRBV7-2 and TRBJ2-7): GAGVSQSPSNKVTEKGKDVELRCDPISGHTALYWYRQSLGQGLEFLIYFQGNSAPDKSGLPSDRFSAERTGGSVSTLTIQRTQQEDSAVYLCASSLQGAVGEQYFGPGTRLTVT.